The 2 T cell receptor beta chains listed next were all sequenced from one sample in a study of T cell clonality in common variable immunodeficiency. TCRdb keeps only in-frame clones here, not all; method: immunoSEQ multiplex PCR. This sample has tens of thousands of clones, each found more than once. Sequencing used peripheral blood mononuclear cells. All receptors come from a person between 18 and 75 years old in good health.

This clone was recorded many times. CDR3 bases read: TGTGCCAGCAGCTCCTGGACAGGGGGAAACACC. Translation gives CASSSWTGGNT. The entire CDR3 is CASSSWTGGNTIYF. This chain connects TRBV5-4 to TRBJ1-3, with 8 bases matching TRBD1. The CDR3 end lies 3 residues beyond the end of the read and is filled in from the germline J gene. After removal of 3 bases from V and 4 bases from J, the junction contained 3 bases not matched to a gene. This CDR3 has 14 residues. CDR1 and CDR2 from the germline V gene are SGHNT and YYREEE (reference sequence).

This clone was detected many times. The CDR3 end is not reached by the read, which stops 3 residues before it; the germline J gene fills it in. V and J are TRBV20-1 and TRBJ2-7, with TRBD1 matching 11 bases. The CDR3 is made up of 17 amino acids. The J segment lost 6 bases and the V segment lost 0 bases, leaving 13 bases of the junction unmatched. Germline assignment: CDR1 DFQATT and CDR2 SNEGSKA (reference sequence). CDR3 DNA (partial): TGCAGTGCTAGAGATTTTTCGGGACAGGGGGATTTGAGCGAG. This sequence encodes CSARDFSGQGDLSE. The full CDR3 reads CSARDFSGQGDLSEQYF.